Here is one T cell receptor (beta chain) with its context. This record belongs to a study of T cell responses to AZD1222 COVID-19 vaccine. V shed 5 bases and J shed 1 base, with 14 bases lying between them. The CDR3 loop spans 14 amino acids. The V gene's germline CDR1 is SQVTM and CDR2 ANQGSEA. Sequencing used immunoSEQ multiplex PCR; TCRdb keeps in-frame clones, though not all of them. The sample consists of fewer than 180,000 clones, roughly 92% of them appearing once. The sample consisted of peripheral blood, taken on day 0 of AZD1222 vaccination. J is TRBJ1-1 and V is TRBV29-1; D is undetermined. The clonotype was recovered from an adult in good health. CDR3 region: CSVQLFTPNTEAFF. The CDR3 coding sequence is TGCAGCGTTCAACTCTTTACACCGAACACTGAAGCTTTCTTT.